These 7 T cell receptor beta chains were all obtained from the same sample, sequenced in a study of blood T cell repertoires in COVID-19. Repertoires were generated with immunoSEQ multiplex PCR, while TCRdb's copy carries only in-frame clones and drops some. This table holds some 220,000 clones, 86% found once. The sequenced sample consisted of PBMCs or T cells enriched from blood (not recorded which). The receptors originated from a woman between 40 and 55 years old with acute COVID-19.

This chain uses TRBV30 with TRBJ1-1, with unresolved D. V lost 4 bases and J 0 bases, leaving 6 bases between the germline ends. The CDR3 length is 12 residues. CDR1 GTSNPN and CDR2 SVGIG come from the germline V gene (reference sequence). DNA of the CDR3: TGTGCCTGGACTGAGATGAACACTGAAGCTTTCTTT. Protein product: CAWTEMNTEAFF.

The CDR3 sequence: CASSPRQGMNTEAFF. For the CDR3, the DNA is TGTGCCAGTAGTCCGAGACAGGGAATGAACACTGAAGCTTTCTTT. The chain has TRBV19 and TRBJ1-1; 7 bases match TRBD1. The CDR3 is 15 amino acids. With 5 bases clipped from V and 0 bases from J, the junction kept 6 bases outside the gene matches. Per germline, CDR1 LNHDA and CDR2 SQIVND (reference sequence). The full variable domain, completed using reference TRBV19 and TRBJ1-1, is DGGITQSPKYLFRKEGQNVTLSCEQNLNHDAMYWYRQDPGQGLRLIYYSQIVNDFQKGDIAEGYSVSREKKESFPLTVTSAQKNPTAFYLCASSPRQGMNTEAFFGQGTRLTVV.

This CDR3 is CASRPYTGTAYEQYF. CDR3 in DNA: TGTGCCAGCAGGCCCTATACCGGGACAGCCTACGAGCAGTACTTC. The chain combines TRBV6-5 with TRBJ2-7; the match to TRBD1 covers 7 bases. With V trimmed by 6 bases and J by 2 bases, 10 bases remained unmatched. CDR1 and CDR2 from the germline V gene are MNHEY and SVGAGI. The length of the CDR3 is 15 residues.

CDR3 in DNA: TGTGCCAGCAGTGCCGACAGGAGCTCCTATAATTCACCCCTCCACTTT. Protein: CASSADRSSYNSPLHF. V usage is TRBV6-6 and J usage is TRBJ1-6; D is perhaps TRBD1 (6 bases). V was cut by 5 bases and J by 0 bases, with 11 bases left in between. The CDR3 runs to 16 residues. The V gene's germline CDR1 is MNHNY and CDR2 SVGAGI (reference sequence).

The chain recombines TRBV3-1 (or the pseudogene TRBV3-2) with TRBJ2-7; maybe TRBD1 (5 bases). Looked up from germline, CDR1 is LGHDT and CDR2 is YNNKEL (reference sequence). The CDR3 loop spans 15 amino acids. Trimming took off 4 bases at V and 0 bases at J, with 13 bases between the two ends. For the CDR3, the DNA is TGTGCCAGCAGCCTCAGGACACATAGCTCCTACGAGCAGTACTTC. Amino acid sequence: CASSLRTHSSYEQYF.

This clone was seen more than once but under ten times. CDR3 DNA: TGTGCCAGCACCCACAGGAAAATGAACACTGAAGCTTTCTTT. Amino acid sequence: CASTHRKMNTEAFF. This chain connects TRBV2 to TRBJ1-1, with D perhaps TRBD1 (5 bases). Trimming took off 7 bases at V and 0 bases at J, with 12 bases between the two ends. Germline V gene lookup returns CDR1 SNHLY and CDR2 FYNNEI. The CDR3 consists of 14 residues.

This clone was found a few times. The genes are TRBV19 and TRBJ1-2; D unclear. V was shortened by 0 bases and J by 7 bases, with 12 bases between the two germline ends. The CDR3 sequence is 14 residues long. Per the germline V gene, CDR1 is LNHDA and CDR2 is SQIVND (reference sequence). This chain's CDR3 is CASSIEMSTAGYTF. The CDR3 DNA is TGTGCCAGTAGTATAGAGATGTCGACTGCTGGCTACACCTTC.